This TCR beta chain was recovered during a study of blood T cell repertoires in COVID-19. Method: immunoSEQ multiplex PCR; TCRdb's copy keeps in-frame clones and lacks some. The sample shows over 200,000 clones, over 80% of them seen only once. Input material: peripheral blood. This clonotype was obtained from a woman aged 25 to 39 with COVID-19, enrolled during active disease.

CDR3 residues: CASSPGRSGELFF. DNA of the CDR3: TGTGCCAGCAGCCCCGGGAGGTCCGGGGAGCTGTTTTTT. The rearrangement links TRBV11-3 to TRBJ2-2; the match to TRBD2 covers 7 bases. Trimming cost V 5 bases and J 6 bases; bases outside gene matches: 3. Germline V gene lookup returns CDR1 SGHNT and CDR2 YENEEA. The CDR3 totals 13 residues.